This T cell receptor (beta chain) was retrieved from a study of radiation and T cells in renal cell carcinoma. Study summary: Nephrectomy followed 15 Gy stereotactic body radiation by 4 weeks. Study-wide results and limits: In blood, top tumor clones expanded by 2 weeks, shrinking by 4. Without pretreatment biopsies, baseline tumor clonotype presence was undetermined.

Time point defined: blood 2 weeks post-SBRT. This sample's treatment: 15 Gy SBRT to primary tumor, nephrectomy 4 weeks later. The patient's renal cell carcinoma had clear cell pathology. The CDR3 covers 18 residues. Germline V gene lookup returns CDR1 MDHEN and CDR2 SYDVKM. Trimming pared 3 bases from V and 1 base from J, leaving 19 bases between. The repertoire was sequenced with immunoSEQ multiplex PCR; TCRdb's copy has only in-frame clones and lacks some. The sample carries 100,000 to 150,000 clones, around four fifths recorded once. Remarks on this clone: Its matching antigen is unknown.

The genes are TRBV28 and TRBJ1-3; D unresolved. The material sequenced was blood, taken from a patient whose treatment included radiotherapy and nephrectomy. The origin of this receptor is a woman aged 60-75 years with renal cell carcinoma. The CDR3 DNA reads TGTGCCAGCAGTTTCCACGGACCCCCGGCCGAGTCTGGAAACACCATATATTTT. This codes for CASSFHGPPAESGNTIYF.